This record covers a single T cell receptor beta chain. Its antigen remains unidentified. The data stem from a study of cytomegalovirus exposure and HLA in healthy donors. Study conclusions and caveats: Most TCR sequences were seen very rarely across donors, but some public TCRs occurred in many. In vitro testing confirmed three CMV-associated chains as specific for CMV antigens.

The V and J ends lost 6 bases and 6 bases, in that order; junction bases with no gene match: 10. Looked up from germline, CDR1 is ENHRY and CDR2 is SYGVKD. This CDR3 has 14 amino acids. Data came from immunoSEQ multiplex PCR; TCRdb stores just in-frame clones and leaves some out. The table lists tens of thousands of clones, approximately 88% of them singletons. The origin of this receptor is a woman younger than 30 in good health and CMV-seropositive. The sample taken for sequencing was PBMCs. The V gene is TRBV10-3, the J gene TRBJ1-2, with 7 positions matching TRBD1. CDR3 amino acids: CAIRVDRVRDGYTF. Written as DNA, the CDR3 is TGTGCCATCAGGGTTGACAGGGTTCGTGATGGCTACACCTTC.